This T cell receptor (beta chain) comes out of a study of tissue T cells after allogeneic stem cell transplantation. Study-wide results and caveats: Blood and spleen captured only part of the tissue TCR repertoire.

The J segment lost 4 bases and the V segment lost 6 bases, leaving 6 bases of the junction unmatched. CDR1 is LGHDT and CDR2 is YNNKEL in the germline V gene (reference sequence). The CDR3 length is 14 residues. In regard to this clone: Its antigen is as yet unknown.

Data came from immunoSEQ multiplex PCR; TCRdb stores just in-frame clones and leaves some out. This sample yields approximately 260 clones, of which about 85% are seen a single time; 14% belongs to the top ten. This sequence joins TRBV3-1 (or the pseudogene TRBV3-2) and TRBJ2-7; 10 nucleotides agree with TRBD2. The receptor was derived from a female patient aged 40-69 years with steroid-refractory graft-versus-host disease after an allogeneic stem cell transplant. The graft donor may be the source of some T cells. Sequencing was performed on ileal tissue, taken at autopsy. The CDR3 protein is CASSLAGVRYEQYF. The CDR3 bases are TGTGCCAGCAGTCTAGCGGGGGTCCGGTACGAGCAGTACTTC.